The 7 T cell receptor beta chains below all came from one sample that was sequenced in a study of shared clonotypes between healthy human individuals. Sequencing used immunoSEQ multiplex PCR; TCRdb keeps in-frame clones, though not all of them. The table records fewer than 2.5 million clones, 93% of them present only once. Sequencing used naive CD4+ T cells from PBMCs. As for subset: CD45RA+ positively selected. Receptors originate from a man younger than 35 in good health. Some clones in this sample may be carry-over from other donors' samples.

V is TRBV28 and J is TRBJ2-7; no firm D call. This CDR3 is built from 14 residues. The V end was cut by 5 bases, the J end by 6 bases, with 17 bases between. Looked up from germline, CDR1 is MDHEN and CDR2 is SYDVKM. The CDR3 coding sequence is TGTGCCAGCAGTCGTCCACGGACCCCGCTCGAGCAGTACTTC. This encodes CASSRPRTPLEQYF.

This clone has only a few counts. The J gene is TRBJ1-5, the V gene TRBV11-2; TRBD1 aligns across 7 bases. Germline trimming cut 3 bases from V and 8 bases from J; bases unmatched to any gene: 10. The CDR3 is 15 residues long. Per the germline V gene, CDR1 is SGHAT and CDR2 is FQNNGV. The CDR3 DNA reads TGTGCCAGCAGCTTGGGGAGACAGGGAGGTGAGCCCCAGCATTTT. The encoded protein is CASSLGRQGGEPQHF.

The chain combines TRBV19 with TRBJ1-2; possibly TRBD1 for D (6 bases). The CDR3 loop spans 15 amino acids. V was shortened by 6 bases and J by 0 bases, with 14 bases between the two germline ends. CDR1 and CDR2 from the germline V gene are LNHDA and SQIVND (reference sequence). CDR3 coding DNA: TGTGCCAGTAGGTCACCGGACAGCACTAACTATGGCTACACCTTC. This translates into CASRSPDSTNYGYTF.

The chain combines TRBV11-2 with TRBJ2-7; D not resolved. The CDR3 spans 14 residues. Between the trimmed V and J ends, which lost 3 bases and 4 bases, there was a span of 13 bases. The germline CDR1 and CDR2 sequences are SGHAT and FQNNGV. The CDR3 region is CASSFRLANYEQYF. Here the CDR3 DNA reads TGTGCCAGCAGCTTCCGACTTGCCAATTACGAGCAGTACTTC.

The chain carries TRBV5-1 and TRBJ1-1; no firm D call. V shed 0 bases and J shed 5 bases, with 14 bases lying between them. The germline V gene encodes CDR1 SGHRS and CDR2 YFSETQ. The CDR3 runs 15 residues. CDR3 sequence: CASSLASPGRTEAFF. The CDR3 nucleotides read TGCGCCAGCAGCTTGGCGTCACCTGGGCGGACTGAAGCTTTCTTT.

The gene calls are TRBV6-4 and TRBJ2-7, with D uncertain. This CDR3 has 13 residues. The germline V gene has CDR1 MRHNA and CDR2 SNTAGT. Trimming took 6 bases from V and 1 from J, leaving 10 bases between them. CDR3 bases: TGTGCCAGCAGCAAGGGATTTTCCTACGAGCAGTACTTC. It specifies CASSKGFSYEQYF.

This clone showed up just once. The chain couples TRBV6-5 to TRBJ1-2, with no clear D. Deletions cut 6 bases from V and 4 bases from J, with 12 bases between. The CDR3 runs 13 residues. CDR1 is MNHEY and CDR2 is SVGAGI in the germline V gene. As DNA, the CDR3 is TGTGCCAGCAGCCCCACATCAACCTATGGCTACACCTTC. Its protein product is CASSPTSTYGYTF.